These 11 T cell receptor beta chains were all obtained from the same sample, sequenced in a study of T-cell reconstitution after alpha-beta-depleted transplantation in children. The library targeted TCRbeta and was prepared with unique molecular identifiers. Via MiXCR, TCRdb re-called the PCR reads, giving one row per CDR3 protein. Among around 440,000 distinct CDR3 sequences listed, more than 9% were seen once. Sample: PBMCs, taken before TCRalphabeta/CD19-depleted stem cell transplant. Receptors were obtained from a child aged 2 to 9 with inherited bone marrow failure, due to receive a stem cell transplant.

This clonotype appeared a few times. The CDR3 region has the DNA TGTGCCAGCAGTGAGGCGGACCTCTTGTATGGCTACACCTTC. Translating it yields CASSEADLLYGYTF. V and J are TRBV2 and TRBJ1-2, with D unclear. This CDR3 contains 14 residues. V was pared by 3 bases and J by 5 bases, with 13 bases between. CDR1 SNHLY and CDR2 FYNNEI come from the germline V gene.

V usage is TRBV6-2 or TRBV6-3 and J usage is TRBJ2-1; tentative D call: TRBD2 (5 bases). V shed 7 bases and J shed 1 base, with 11 bases lying between them. Germline V gene data show CDR1 as MNHEY and CDR2 as SVGEGT. The CDR3 covers 14 residues. The CDR3 protein is CASTGIESYNEQFF. Written as DNA, the CDR3 is TGTGCCAGCACGGGGATTGAATCCTACAATGAGCAGTTCTTC.

J is TRBJ2-2 and V is TRBV29-1; D not certain. Trimming removed 2 bases at V and 1 base at J, with 8 bases between. CDR1 and CDR2 from the germline V gene are SQVTM and ANQGSEA. CDR3 length equals 14 residues. The CDR3 DNA reads TGCAGCGTTGAAAGTAGCCTGAACACCGGGGAGCTGTTTTTT. Encoded protein: CSVESSLNTGELFF.

This clonotype was detected a few times. The rearrangement uses TRBV30 and TRBJ2-7, with D perhaps matching TRBD1 or TRBD2 (5 bases each). The CDR3 runs 14 residues. CDR1 GTSNPN and CDR2 SVGIG come from the germline V gene (reference sequence). Trimming left V 2 bases short and J 4 bases short, with 15 bases between. CDR3 coding DNA: TGTGCCTGGAGTTCCTGGGACGGTAGGTACGAGCAGTACTTC. The encoded protein is CAWSSWDGRYEQYF.

In its sample, this clonotype was seen many times. The chain joins TRBV19 to TRBJ2-1; possibly TRBD1 or TRBD2 for D (7 bases each). The germline V gene has CDR1 LNHDA and CDR2 SQIVND (reference sequence). Trimming left V 4 bases short and J 4 bases short, with 17 bases between. This CDR3 comprises 16 residues. The CDR3 sequence is CASSTHPRGGYNEQFF. CDR3 DNA: TGTGCCAGTAGTACCCATCCCAGGGGGGGATACAATGAGCAGTTCTTC.

The genes are TRBV20-1 and TRBJ2-7, with 14 bases identical to TRBD2. The CDR3 is made up of 17 amino acids. Germline V gene lookup returns CDR1 DFQATT and CDR2 SNEGSKA (reference sequence). J lost 5 bases, V lost 0 bases, and 9 bases had no gene match. This CDR3 is CSARETSGRAQVDEQYF. For the CDR3, the DNA is TGCAGTGCTAGAGAGACTAGCGGGAGGGCCCAAGTCGACGAGCAGTACTTC.

Many counts were recorded for this clonotype. In nucleotides, the CDR3 is TGTGCCAGCAGCTTAGGACCCTTAGCGAACTACGAGCAGTACTTC. Its protein product is CASSLGPLANYEQYF. V and J are TRBV7-2 and TRBJ2-7; possibly TRBD2 for D (5 bases). Per the germline V gene, CDR1 is SGHTA and CDR2 is FQGNSA. V gave up 1 base and J gave up 3 bases, with 13 bases separating them. The CDR3 runs to 15 residues.

The chain couples TRBV28 to TRBJ1-5; D remains ambiguous. Per the germline V gene, CDR1 is MDHEN and CDR2 is SYDVKM. The CDR3 loop spans 14 amino acids. Trimming left V 5 bases short and J 3 bases short, with 11 bases between. The CDR3 sequence: CASSPRVFNQPQHF. CDR3 bases: TGTGCCAGCAGTCCCCGAGTCTTCAATCAGCCCCAGCATTTT.

Ten or more counts support this clonotype. V is TRBV9 and J is TRBJ2-1, with 7 bases aligning to TRBD1. The junction had 9 bases not matched to a gene; V was cut back by 4 bases and J by 2 bases. The CDR3 has 16 residues. Germline V gene sequence: CDR1 SGDLS, CDR2 YYNGEE. CDR3: CASSLSSGQTYNEQFF. The CDR3 DNA reads TGTGCCAGCAGCCTGTCCTCGGGACAGACCTACAATGAGCAGTTCTTC.

The table lists this clonotype with many counts. An end of the junction differs from the germline gene, which may be a read error. The chain joins TRBV5-6 to TRBJ2-7, with D perhaps matching TRBD2 (6 bases). The CDR3 consists of 14 residues. Per germline, CDR1 SGHDT and CDR2 YYEEEE. The chain's CDR3 is CASSLSGGSFEQYF. The CDR3 DNA follows: TGTGCCAGCAGCTTGTCTGGAGGGTCCTTCGAGCAGTACTTC.

The chain joins TRBV5-5 to TRBJ1-3, with a possible D match to TRBD1 (6 bases). This CDR3 has 15 residues. V lost 4 bases and J lost 2, with 13 bases in between. Per the germline V gene, CDR1 is SGHKS and CDR2 is YYEKEE (reference sequence). This CDR3 is CASSKQGVTGNTIYF. The DNA of the CDR3 is TGTGCCAGCAGCAAACAGGGAGTTACTGGAAACACCATATATTTT.